This entry lists 12 T cell receptor beta chains sequenced from one sample in a study of T cell responses to AZD1222 COVID-19 vaccine. Here immunoSEQ multiplex PCR was the method, and the copy in TCRdb shows in-frame clones only, minus some. This repertoire shows tens of thousands of clones, around nine tenths found once; its top ten account for around a tenth. The sequenced sample was peripheral blood, obtained 28 days after the second AZD1222 dose. Receptor source: an adult who received the AZD1222 COVID-19 vaccine.

J is TRBJ2-1 and V is TRBV7-2; 8 positions match TRBD1. The CDR3 is 15 residues long. Germline V gene sequence: CDR1 SGHTA, CDR2 FQGNSA. J gave up 5 bases and V 5 bases, and 8 bases lay outside the gene matches. The CDR3 DNA reads as TGTGCCAGCAGCCCACCGGGACAGGCCAACAATGAGCAGTTCTTC. It specifies CASSPPGQANNEQFF.

The V gene is TRBV2, the J gene TRBJ2-3; weak D call: TRBD2 (6 bases). The CDR3 runs to 15 residues. Germline-derived CDR1 and CDR2 are SNHLY and FYNNEI. V shed 4 bases and J shed 0 bases, with 11 bases lying between them. This CDR3 is CASSANSGSTDTQYF. CDR3 coding DNA: TGTGCCAGCAGTGCAAATAGCGGAAGCACAGATACGCAGTATTTT.

The V gene is TRBV7-3, the J gene TRBJ1-6, with a possible D match to TRBD1 (6 bases). V gave up 6 bases and J gave up 10 bases, with 13 bases separating them. The length of the CDR3 is 13 residues. CDR1 is SGHTA and CDR2 is FQGTGA in the germline V gene. CDR3 nucleotides: TGTGCCAGCAGTTCAGGGGCCGGATCACCCCTCCACTTT. Protein sequence: CASSSGAGSPLHF.

This clone has a single count. The chain couples TRBV15 to TRBJ1-3; weak D call: TRBD1 (5 bases). This CDR3 comprises 14 residues. V was cut by 6 bases and J by 0 bases, with 9 bases left in between. Germline V gene data show CDR1 as LNHNV and CDR2 as YYDKDF (reference sequence). CDR3 region: CATSSGGSGNTIYF. In DNA, the CDR3 is TGTGCCACCAGTTCCGGGGGCTCTGGAAACACCATATATTTT.

This rearrangement joins TRBV4-1 to TRBJ2-1, with 9 bases matching TRBD1. The CDR3 extends over 14 amino acids. Germline CDR1 and CDR2: MGHRA and YSYEKL. Trimming removed 7 bases from V and 4 bases from J; junction bases left unmatched: 5. The CDR3 bases are TGCGCCAGCAACAACAGGGGGCTGTACAATGAGCAGTTCTTC. Its protein is CASNNRGLYNEQFF.

This sequence joins TRBV7-3 and TRBJ2-3; D perhaps matches TRBD1 (6 bases). V was clipped by 4 bases and J by 9 bases, with 8 bases between them. Germline loops: CDR1 SGHTA, CDR2 FQGTGA. The CDR3 has 11 residues. CDR3 DNA: TGTGCCAGCAGCTCTCAGGGGACGCAGTATTTT. Its translation: CASSSQGTQYF.

This chain joins TRBV4-1 and TRBJ1-6; D not certain. CDR3 size: 16 residues. The germline V gene has CDR1 MGHRA and CDR2 YSYEKL. V was pared by 4 bases and J by 15 bases, with 25 bases between. CDR3 amino acids: CASSLLPRSERFHLHF. The CDR3 DNA sequence: TGCGCCAGCAGCCTCCTCCCTCGGTCAGAGCGCTTTCACCTCCACTTT.

J is TRBJ1-3 and V is TRBV7-9; 10 bases agree with TRBD1. The V segment lost 4 bases and the J segment 4 bases; nucleotides outside the gene matches: 7. The CDR3 consists of 16 residues. Per the germline V gene, CDR1 is SEHNR and CDR2 is FQNEAQ (reference sequence). The CDR3 bases are TGTGCCAGCAGCTCCAGACTGACAGGGGGCGGAAACACCATATATTTT. Amino acids: CASSSRLTGGGNTIYF.

This sequence joins TRBV12-3 or TRBV12-4 and TRBJ2-7, with 7 bases lining up with TRBD1. The CDR3 sequence is 13 residues long. Germline trimming cut 6 bases from V and 7 bases from J; bases unmatched to any gene: 9. In DNA, the CDR3 is TGTGCCAGCAGAATACAGGGGCACTGGGAGCAGTACTTC. Translation gives CASRIQGHWEQYF.

The chain uses TRBV6-2 or TRBV6-3 and TRBJ2-5, with 10 bases matching TRBD2. Per germline, CDR1 MNHEY and CDR2 SVGEGT. Germline trimming cut 2 bases from V and 3 bases from J; bases unmatched to any gene: 6. The CDR3 loop spans 16 amino acids. As DNA, the CDR3 is TGTGCCAGCAGTTACCAGCGGGGGGGCTCTGAAGAGACCCAGTACTTC. Translating it yields CASSYQRGGSEETQYF.

A single count supports this clone. The rearrangement uses TRBV11-2 and TRBJ2-1; a weak D match, TRBD2 (7 bases). V lost 0 bases, J lost 10 bases, and 16 bases lay in between. CDR3 length equals 15 residues. The germline gives CDR1 SGHAT, CDR2 FQNNGV. This chain's CDR3 is CASSLDGLGGGEQFF. CDR3 nucleotide sequence: TGTGCCAGCAGCTTAGATGGACTAGGGGGGGGCGAGCAGTTCTTC.

CDR3 amino acids: CAITVLADQNGTEAFF. Written as DNA, the CDR3 is TGCGCCATTACCGTTCTGGCGGACCAGAATGGCACTGAAGCTTTCTTT. The chain uses TRBV10-1 and TRBJ1-1; D call uncertain. Germline CDR1 is WNHNN and CDR2 is SYGVQD (reference sequence). This CDR3 has 16 amino acids. The V and J ends lost 10 bases and 4 bases respectively, with 25 bases between them.